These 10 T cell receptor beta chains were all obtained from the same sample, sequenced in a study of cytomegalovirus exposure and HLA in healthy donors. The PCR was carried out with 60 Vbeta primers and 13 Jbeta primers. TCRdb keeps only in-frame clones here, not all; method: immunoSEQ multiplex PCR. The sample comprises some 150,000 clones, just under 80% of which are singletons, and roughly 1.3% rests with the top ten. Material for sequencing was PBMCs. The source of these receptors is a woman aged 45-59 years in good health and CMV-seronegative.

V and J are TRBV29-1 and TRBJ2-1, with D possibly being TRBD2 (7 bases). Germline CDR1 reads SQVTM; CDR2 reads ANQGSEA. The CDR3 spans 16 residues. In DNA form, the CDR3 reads TGCAGATCCCCCTCGAGGGAGGGGGACTCCTACAATGAGCAGTTCTTC. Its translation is CRSPSREGDSYNEQFF.

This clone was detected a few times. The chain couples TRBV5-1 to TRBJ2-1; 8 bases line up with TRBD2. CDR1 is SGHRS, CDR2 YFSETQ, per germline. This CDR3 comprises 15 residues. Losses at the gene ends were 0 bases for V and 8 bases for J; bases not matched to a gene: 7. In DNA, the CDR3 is TGCGCCAGCAGCTTGGCCATTAGCGGGGCACATGAGCAGTTCTTC. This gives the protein CASSLAISGAHEQFF.

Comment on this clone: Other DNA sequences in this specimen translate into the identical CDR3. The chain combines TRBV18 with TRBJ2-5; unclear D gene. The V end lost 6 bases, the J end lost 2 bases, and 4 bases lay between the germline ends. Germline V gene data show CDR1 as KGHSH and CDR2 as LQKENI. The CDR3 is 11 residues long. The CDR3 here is CASSLQETQYF. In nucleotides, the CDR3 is TGTGCCAGCTCGCTACAAGAGACCCAGTACTTC.

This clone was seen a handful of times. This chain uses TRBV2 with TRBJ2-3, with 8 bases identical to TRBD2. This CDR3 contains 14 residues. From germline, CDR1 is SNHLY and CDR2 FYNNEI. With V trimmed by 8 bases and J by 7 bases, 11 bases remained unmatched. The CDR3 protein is CASLLGGRTNTQYF. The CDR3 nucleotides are TGTGCCAGCCTTCTGGGCGGGAGGACGAATACGCAGTATTTT.

The CDR3 region is CASSIVSGGYYNEQFF. The CDR3, as DNA: TGTGCCAGTAGTATAGTTAGCGGGGGATACTACAATGAGCAGTTCTTC. The chain carries TRBV19 and TRBJ2-1; 9 bases agree with TRBD2. Germline CDR1 reads LNHDA; CDR2 reads SQIVND (reference sequence). The CDR3 is 16 residues long. With 1 base clipped from V and 3 bases from J, the junction kept 4 bases outside the gene matches.

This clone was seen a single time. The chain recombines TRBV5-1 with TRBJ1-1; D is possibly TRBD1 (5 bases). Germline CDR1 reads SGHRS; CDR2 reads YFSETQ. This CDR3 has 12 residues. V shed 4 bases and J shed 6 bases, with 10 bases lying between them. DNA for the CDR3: TGCGCCAGCAGCCCCCAGGGTCCTGAAGCTTTCTTT. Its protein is CASSPQGPEAFF.

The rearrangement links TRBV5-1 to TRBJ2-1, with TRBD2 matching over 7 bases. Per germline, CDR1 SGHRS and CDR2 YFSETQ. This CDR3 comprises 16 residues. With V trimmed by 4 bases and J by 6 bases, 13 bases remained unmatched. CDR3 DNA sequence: TGCGCCAGCAGCCCGGGGGGTCTAGCGGCTTTCAATGAGCAGTTCTTC. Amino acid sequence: CASSPGGLAAFNEQFF.

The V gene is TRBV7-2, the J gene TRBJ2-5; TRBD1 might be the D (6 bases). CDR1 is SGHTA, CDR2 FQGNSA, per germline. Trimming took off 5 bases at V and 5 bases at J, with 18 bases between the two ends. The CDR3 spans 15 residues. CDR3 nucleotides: TGTGCCAGCAGCCCCGGACAGCCTCAGGGGGAGACCCAGTACTTC. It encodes CASSPGQPQGETQYF.

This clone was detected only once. The CDR3 sequence is CASRAYRGQIYEQYF. CDR3 nucleotides: TGTGCCAGCAGGGCTTACAGGGGGCAAATATACGAGCAGTACTTC. V usage is TRBV28 and J usage is TRBJ2-7; 9 bases align to TRBD1. Germline loops: CDR1 MDHEN, CDR2 SYDVKM. The CDR3 totals 15 residues. With 6 bases clipped from V and 4 bases from J, the junction kept 10 bases outside the gene matches.

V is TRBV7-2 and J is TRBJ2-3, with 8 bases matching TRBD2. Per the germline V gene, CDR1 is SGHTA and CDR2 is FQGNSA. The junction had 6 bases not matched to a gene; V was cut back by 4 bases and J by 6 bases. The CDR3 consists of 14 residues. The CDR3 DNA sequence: TGTGCCAGCAGCTCTGGACTAGCACACGATACGCAGTATTTT. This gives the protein CASSSGLAHDTQYF.